A selection of T cell receptor beta chains follows, all from one sample in a study of beta chain features in type 1 diabetes. The data were produced by immunoSEQ multiplex PCR, yet TCRdb's version contains in-frame clones alone and is incomplete. The sample has approximately 360,000 clones, over 10% seen once; the top ten hold around 0.0099%. Sequenced: naive CD4+ T cells from blood. The source of these receptors is a woman in her late teens or twenties with type 1 diabetes. Both conserved end residues are part of each CDR3. D genes are given only for firm matches. Size is stated for part of the rows, as once, few or many counts, or as a class when the clone is expanded.

j_gene | d_gene | abundance | v_gene | CDR3aa | CDR3nt
TRBJ1-5 | NA | few | TRBV29-1 | CSVAQQDNQPQHF | TGCAGCGTTGCTCAGCAGGACAATCAGCCCCAGCATTTT
TRBJ1-1 | NA | few | TRBV11-1 | CASSLGGAGAFF | TGTGCCAGCAGCTTAGGCGGTGCGGGAGCTTTCTTT
TRBJ2-1 | TRBD2 | few | TRBV5-1 | CASGGLEQFF | TGCGCCAGCGGGGGACTAGAGCAGTTCTTC
TRBJ2-5 | NA | NA | TRBV25-1 | CASSTYSGPETQYF | TGTGCCAGCAGTACGTACTCAGGGCCCGAGACCCAGTACTTC
TRBJ2-1 | NA | NA | TRBV29-1 | CSVAATSSYNEQFF | TGCAGCGTTGCCGCCACGAGCTCCTACAATGAGCAGTTCTTC
TRBJ2-1 | TRBD1 | NA | TRBV9 | CASSVYLGTGGHNEQFF | TGTGCCAGCAGCGTATATCTCGGGACAGGGGGCCACAATGAGCAGTTCTTC
TRBJ1-1 | NA | NA | TRBV11-2 | CASSTQMNTEAFF | TGTGCCAGCAGCACACAAATGAACACTGAAGCTTTCTTT
TRBJ2-7 | TRBD2 | few | TRBV7-9 | CASSSGTSWHEQYF | TGTGCCAGCAGCTCCGGGACTAGCTGGCACGAGCAGTACTTC
TRBJ1-4 | NA | NA | TRBV5-1 | CASSSRGIPKEKLFF | TGCGCCAGCAGCTCAAGGGGAATTCCTAAAGAAAAACTGTTTTTT
TRBJ2-6 | NA | few | TRBV11-1 | CASGPGANVLTF | TGTGCCAGCGGCCCCGGGGCCAACGTCCTGACTTTC
TRBJ2-1 | TRBD2 | few | TRBV4-1 | CASSQGTSGILSYNEQFF | TGCGCCAGCAGCCAAGGGACTAGCGGGATCCTCTCCTACAATGAGCAGTTCTTC
TRBJ1-2 | TRBD1 | NA | TRBV25-1 | CASSEGQGIYGYTF | TGTGCCAGCAGCGAGGGACAGGGAATCTATGGCTACACCTTC
TRBJ2-5 | TRBD1 | NA | TRBV6-5 | CASSKRDRQLETQYF | TGTGCCAGCAGCAAACGGGACAGGCAGTTAGAGACCCAGTACTTC
TRBJ2-2 | TRBD2 | NA | TRBV9 | CASSVDDGGVNTGELFF | TGTGCCAGCAGCGTAGATGACGGGGGGGTGAACACCGGGGAGCTGTTTTTT
TRBJ1-5 | TRBD1 | few | TRBV6-5 | CASSYSGQGLVSSQHF | TGTGCCAGCAGTTACTCGGGACAGGGTCTGGTCTCGTCCCAGCATTTT
TRBJ2-3 | NA | few | TRBV10-3 | CAISESTSTDTQYF | TGTGCCATCAGTGAGTCGACTAGCACAGATACGCAGTATTTT
TRBJ2-5 | NA | few | TRBV5-4 | CASSLDREETQYF | TGTGCCAGCAGCTTGGACAGAGAAGAGACCCAGTACTTC
TRBJ2-5 | NA | NA | TRBV7-7 | CASSLGLAPSETQYF | TGTGCTAGCAGCTTGGGGCTAGCGCCTTCGGAGACCCAGTACTTC
TRBJ2-3 | NA | NA | TRBV7-9 | CASGGRDTDTQYF | TGTGCCAGCGGGGGCAGGGACACAGATACGCAGTATTTT
TRBJ1-4 | TRBD1 | NA | TRBV19 | CASRAGDRREKLFF | TGTGCCAGTCGGGCCGGGGACAGACGGGAAAAACTGTTTTTT
TRBJ1-4 | NA | NA | TRBV7-8 | CASSLGRQNEKLFF | TGTGCCAGCAGCTTAGGAAGACAGAATGAAAAACTGTTTTTT
TRBJ2-3 | TRBD2 | NA | TRBV14 | CASSQGSAGVWTDTQYF | TGTGCCAGCAGCCAAGGTTCCGCGGGAGTTTGGACAGATACGCAGTATTTT
TRBJ1-2 | NA | NA | TRBV7-2 | CASTNYRGLDGYTF | TGTGCCAGCACCAACTATAGGGGGTTGGATGGCTACACCTTC
TRBJ1-2 | NA | few | TRBV18 | CASSSDSIYGYTF | TGTGCCAGCTCTTCGGACAGTATCTATGGCTACACCTTC
TRBJ1-5 | NA | NA | TRBV13 | CASSLSGGNQPQHF | TGTGCCAGCAGCTTATCAGGCGGCAATCAGCCCCAGCATTTT
TRBJ1-1 | NA | few | TRBV5-6 | CASSKQPPGTEAFF | TGTGCCAGCAGCAAACAGCCTCCGGGAACTGAAGCTTTCTTT
TRBJ1-2 | TRBD1 | NA | TRBV5-1 | CASSPRRGLLNYGYTF | TGCGCCAGCAGCCCCCGAAGGGGGCTCCTTAACTATGGCTACACCTTC
TRBJ1-2 | NA | few | TRBV9 | CASSKGTNGYTF | TGTGCCAGCAGCAAAGGGACAAATGGCTACACCTTC
TRBJ1-2 | NA | NA | TRBV11-2 | CASSNGEGYGYTF | TGTGCCAGCAGTAACGGTGAGGGCTATGGCTACACCTTC
TRBJ2-2 | TRBD1 | NA | TRBV23-1 | CASSDRAHGRELFF | TGCGCCAGCAGTGACAGGGCCCATGGCAGGGAGCTGTTTTTT
TRBJ1-2 | TRBD1 | NA | TRBV5-4 | CASSLGQGAEEGYTF | TGTGCCAGCAGCCTGGGACAGGGGGCTGAGGAAGGCTACACCTTC
TRBJ1-6 | NA | few | TRBV4-3 | CASSPADRANNSPLHF | TGCGCCAGCAGCCCCGCGGACAGAGCAAATAATTCACCCCTCCACTTT
TRBJ2-7 | NA | NA | TRBV7-2 | CASSPFGSYEQYF | TGTGCCAGCAGCCCATTCGGTTCCTACGAGCAGTACTTC
TRBJ1-2 | TRBD1 | NA | TRBV28 | CASSIRTGTGYTF | TGTGCCAGCAGTATCCGGACAGGGACTGGCTACACCTTC
TRBJ1-2 | NA | NA | TRBV2 | CASSNREGSYGYTF | TGTGCCAGCAGTAACAGGGAAGGGAGCTATGGCTACACCTTC
TRBJ2-5 | NA | few | TRBV5-6 | CASSLGGQETQYF | TGTGCCAGCAGCTTGGGCGGACAAGAGACCCAGTACTTC
TRBJ2-1 | TRBD2 | few | TRBV5-1 | CASSPGLAGGNEQFF | TGCGCCAGCAGCCCGGGGCTAGCGGGGGGCAATGAGCAGTTCTTC
TRBJ2-5 | TRBD1 | NA | TRBV18 | CASSPTGVGETQYF | TGTGCCAGCTCACCAACAGGGGTTGGGGAGACCCAGTACTTC
TRBJ2-7 | NA | NA | TRBV5-1 | CASSLEGVGYEQYF | TGCGCCAGCAGCTTGGAGGGGGTAGGCTACGAGCAGTACTTC
TRBJ2-7 | TRBD1 | NA | TRBV7-9 | CASSKTGGSYEQYF | TGTGCCAGCAGCAAAACAGGGGGGTCCTACGAGCAGTACTTC
TRBJ2-5 | TRBD2 | few | TRBV7-2 | CASSSGLAVETQYF | TGTGCCAGCAGCTCCGGACTAGCGGTGGAGACCCAGTACTTC
TRBJ1-5 | TRBD1 | few | TRBV4-3 | CASSLGQGSQPQHF | TGCGCCAGCAGCCTGGGACAGGGTTCCCAGCCCCAGCATTTT
TRBJ2-1 | NA | NA | TRBV9 | CASSAWPPNEQFF | TGTGCCAGCAGCGCCTGGCCTCCCAATGAGCAGTTCTTC
TRBJ1-1 | NA | NA | TRBV2 | CASTTGIEAFF | TGTGCCTCAACCACGGGGATTGAAGCTTTCTTT
TRBJ2-7 | TRBD2 | few | TRBV19 | CASSKSSGASYEQYF | TGTGCCAGTAGTAAATCTAGCGGGGCTTCCTACGAGCAGTACTTC
TRBJ2-1 | NA | few | TRBV29-1 | CSGVTSFGDEQFF | TGCAGCGGAGTCACTAGCTTCGGCGATGAGCAGTTCTTC
TRBJ2-7 | TRBD1 | NA | TRBV6-6 | CASSQPGQTYEQYF | TGTGCCAGCAGCCAACCGGGACAGACATACGAGCAGTACTTC
TRBJ2-7 | NA | NA | TRBV30 | CAWSVGGRMEQYF | TGTGCCTGGAGTGTAGGAGGGAGAATGGAGCAGTACTTC
TRBJ2-7 | NA | NA | TRBV19 | CASSTSRSSYEQYF | TGTGCCAGTAGCACCTCTAGGAGCTCCTACGAGCAGTACTTC
TRBJ2-7 | NA | few | TRBV19 | CASSPLQGPYEQYF | TGTGCCAGTAGTCCTTTACAGGGACCCTACGAGCAGTACTTC
TRBJ1-5 | NA | NA | TRBV5-4 | CASSFGGSNQPQHF | TGTGCCAGCAGCTTCGGAGGGAGCAATCAGCCCCAGCATTTT
TRBJ2-5 | TRBD2 | few | TRBV9 | CASSVRSSGETQYF | TGTGCCAGCAGCGTACGATCTAGCGGAGAGACCCAGTACTTC
TRBJ2-7 | NA | NA | TRBV5-1 | CASSVEGLGGEQYF | TGCGCCAGCAGCGTGGAGGGCCTCGGGGGAGAGCAGTACTTC
TRBJ2-5 | TRBD1 | NA | TRBV2 | CASSPHGQGQETQYF | TGTGCCAGCAGTCCACATGGACAGGGCCAAGAGACCCAGTACTTC
TRBJ1-2 | TRBD1 | few | TRBV4-3 | CASSLDRDSGYTF | TGCGCCAGCAGCCTAGACCGGGACAGTGGCTACACCTTC
TRBJ1-1 | TRBD1 | few | TRBV5-1 | CASSSTGVEAFF | TGCGCCAGCAGCTCCACAGGGGTGGAGGCTTTCTTT
TRBJ1-2 | NA | NA | TRBV9 | CASSVDVGADYGYTF | TGTGCCAGCAGCGTAGATGTGGGCGCAGACTATGGCTACACCTTC
TRBJ2-7 | TRBD1 | NA | TRBV19 | CASTGQDFYEQYF | TGTGCCAGTACAGGACAGGACTTCTACGAGCAGTACTTC